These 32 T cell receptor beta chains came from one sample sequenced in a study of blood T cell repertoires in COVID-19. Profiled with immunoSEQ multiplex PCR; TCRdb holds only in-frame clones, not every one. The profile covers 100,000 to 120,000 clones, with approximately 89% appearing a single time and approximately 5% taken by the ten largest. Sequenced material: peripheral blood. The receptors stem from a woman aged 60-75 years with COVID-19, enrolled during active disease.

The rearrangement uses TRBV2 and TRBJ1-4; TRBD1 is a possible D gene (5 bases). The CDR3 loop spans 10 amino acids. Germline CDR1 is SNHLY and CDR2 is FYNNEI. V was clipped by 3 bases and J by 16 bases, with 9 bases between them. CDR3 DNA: TGTGCCAGCAGTGACGACAGTTGGTTTTTT. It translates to CASSDDSWFF.

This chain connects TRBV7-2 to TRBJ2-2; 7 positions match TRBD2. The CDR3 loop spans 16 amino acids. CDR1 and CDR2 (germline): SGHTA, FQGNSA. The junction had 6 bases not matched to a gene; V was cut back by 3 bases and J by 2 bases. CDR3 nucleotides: TGTGCCAGCAGCTTTGAGCGGGGTCAAAACACCGGGGAGCTGTTTTTT. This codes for CASSFERGQNTGELFF.

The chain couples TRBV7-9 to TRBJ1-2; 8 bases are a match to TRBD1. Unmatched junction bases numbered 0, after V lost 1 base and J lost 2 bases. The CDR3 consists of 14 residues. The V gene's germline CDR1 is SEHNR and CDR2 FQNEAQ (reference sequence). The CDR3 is CASSLGQGNYGYTF. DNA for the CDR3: TGTGCCAGCAGCTTAGGACAGGGGAACTATGGCTACACCTTC.

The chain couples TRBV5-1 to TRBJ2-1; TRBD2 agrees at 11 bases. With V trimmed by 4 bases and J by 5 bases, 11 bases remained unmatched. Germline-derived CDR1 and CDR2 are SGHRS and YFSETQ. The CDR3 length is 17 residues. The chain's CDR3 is CASSIPSGGPNNNEQFF. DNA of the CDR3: TGCGCCAGCAGCATCCCTAGCGGGGGGCCGAATAACAATGAGCAGTTCTTC.

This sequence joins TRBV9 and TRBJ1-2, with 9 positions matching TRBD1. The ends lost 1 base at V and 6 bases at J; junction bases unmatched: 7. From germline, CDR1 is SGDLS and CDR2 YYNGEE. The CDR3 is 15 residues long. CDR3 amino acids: CASSVSGTGYDGYTF. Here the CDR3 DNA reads TGTGCCAGCAGCGTATCAGGGACAGGGTACGATGGCTACACCTTC.

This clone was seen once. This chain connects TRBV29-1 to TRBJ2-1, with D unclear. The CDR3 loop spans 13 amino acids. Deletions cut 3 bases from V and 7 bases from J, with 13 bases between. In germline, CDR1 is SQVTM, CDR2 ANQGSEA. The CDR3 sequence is CSVDSGSSNEQFF. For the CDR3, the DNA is TGCAGCGTTGACTCGGGTAGCTCGAATGAGCAGTTCTTC.

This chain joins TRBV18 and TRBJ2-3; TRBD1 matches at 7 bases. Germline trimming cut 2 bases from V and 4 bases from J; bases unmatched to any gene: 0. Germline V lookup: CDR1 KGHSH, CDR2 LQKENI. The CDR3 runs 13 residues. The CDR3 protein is CASSPGTADTQYF. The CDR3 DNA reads TGTGCCAGCTCACCAGGGACAGCAGATACGCAGTATTTT.

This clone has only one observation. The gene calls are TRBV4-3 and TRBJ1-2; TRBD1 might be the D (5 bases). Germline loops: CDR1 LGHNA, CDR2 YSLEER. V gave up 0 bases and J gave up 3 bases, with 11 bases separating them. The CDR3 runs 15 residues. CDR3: CASSQDLAGHYGYTF. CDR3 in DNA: TGCGCCAGCAGCCAAGATCTGGCAGGGCACTATGGCTACACCTTC.

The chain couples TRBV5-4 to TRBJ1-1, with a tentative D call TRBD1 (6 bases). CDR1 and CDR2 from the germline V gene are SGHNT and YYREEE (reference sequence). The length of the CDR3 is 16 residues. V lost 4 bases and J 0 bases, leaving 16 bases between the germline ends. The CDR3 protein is CASSQDRTIMNTEAFF. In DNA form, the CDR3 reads TGTGCCAGCAGCCAGGACAGAACTATCATGAACACTGAAGCTTTCTTT.

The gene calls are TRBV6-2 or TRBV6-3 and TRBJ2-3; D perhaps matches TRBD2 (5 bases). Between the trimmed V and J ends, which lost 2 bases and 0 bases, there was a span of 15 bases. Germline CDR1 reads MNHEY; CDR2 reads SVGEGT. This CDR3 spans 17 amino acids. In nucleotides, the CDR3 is TGTGCCAGCAGTTACGCTAGCAGCGATCCGAGCACAGATACGCAGTATTTT. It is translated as CASSYASSDPSTDTQYF.

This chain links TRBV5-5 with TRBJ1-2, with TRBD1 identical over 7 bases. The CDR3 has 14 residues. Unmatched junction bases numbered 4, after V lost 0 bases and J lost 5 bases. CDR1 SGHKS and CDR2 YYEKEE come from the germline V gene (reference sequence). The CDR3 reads CASSLGGTVYGYTF. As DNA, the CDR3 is TGTGCCAGCAGCTTGGGAGGGACAGTTTATGGCTACACCTTC.

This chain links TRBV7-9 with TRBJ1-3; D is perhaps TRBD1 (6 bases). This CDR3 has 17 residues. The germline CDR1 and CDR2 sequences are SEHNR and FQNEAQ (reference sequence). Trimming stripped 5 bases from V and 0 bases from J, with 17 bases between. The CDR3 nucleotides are TGTGCCAGCAGCGCCCCCACGATACAGGGCTCTGGAAACACCATATATTTT. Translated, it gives CASSAPTIQGSGNTIYF.

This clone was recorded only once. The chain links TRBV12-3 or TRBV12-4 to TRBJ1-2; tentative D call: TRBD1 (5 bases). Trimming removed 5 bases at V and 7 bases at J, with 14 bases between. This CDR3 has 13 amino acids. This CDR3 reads CASSRGRERGYTF. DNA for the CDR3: TGTGCCAGCAGTAGGGGACGGGAGCGTGGCTACACCTTC.

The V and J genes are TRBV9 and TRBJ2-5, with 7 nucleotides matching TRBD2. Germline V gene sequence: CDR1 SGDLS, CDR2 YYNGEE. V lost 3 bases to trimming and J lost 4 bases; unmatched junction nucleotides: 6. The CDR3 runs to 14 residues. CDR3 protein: CASSGGRGRETQYF. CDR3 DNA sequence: TGTGCCAGCAGCGGCGGGCGGGGGAGAGAGACCCAGTACTTC.

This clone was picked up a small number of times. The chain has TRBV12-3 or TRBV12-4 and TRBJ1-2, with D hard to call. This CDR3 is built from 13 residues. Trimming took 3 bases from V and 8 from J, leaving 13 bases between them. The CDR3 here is CASSFSGVPGYTF. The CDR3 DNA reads TGTGCCAGCAGTTTTTCAGGCGTCCCGGGCTACACCTTC.

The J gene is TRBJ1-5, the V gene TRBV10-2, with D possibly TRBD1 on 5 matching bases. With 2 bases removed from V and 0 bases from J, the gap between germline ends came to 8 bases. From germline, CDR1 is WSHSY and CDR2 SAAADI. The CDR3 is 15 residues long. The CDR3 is CASSEGRDSNQPQHF. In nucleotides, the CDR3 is TGCGCCAGCAGTGAGGGCAGGGATAGCAATCAGCCCCAGCATTTT.

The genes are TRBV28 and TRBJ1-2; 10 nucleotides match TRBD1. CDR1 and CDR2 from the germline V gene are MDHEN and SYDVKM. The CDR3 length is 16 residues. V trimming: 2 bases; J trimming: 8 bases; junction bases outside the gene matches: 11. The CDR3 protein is CASSLGTGAAMEGYTF. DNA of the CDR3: TGTGCCAGCAGTTTAGGGACAGGGGCAGCGATGGAGGGCTACACCTTC.

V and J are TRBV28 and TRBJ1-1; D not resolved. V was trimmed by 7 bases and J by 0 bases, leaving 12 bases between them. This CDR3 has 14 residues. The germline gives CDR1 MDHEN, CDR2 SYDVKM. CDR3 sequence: CASTMGTMNTEAFF. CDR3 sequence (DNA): TGTGCCAGCACGATGGGCACAATGAACACTGAAGCTTTCTTT.

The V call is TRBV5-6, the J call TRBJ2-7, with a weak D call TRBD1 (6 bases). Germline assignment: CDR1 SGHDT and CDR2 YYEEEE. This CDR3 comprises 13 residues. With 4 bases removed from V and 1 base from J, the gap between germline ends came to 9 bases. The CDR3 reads CASSLDRSYEQYF. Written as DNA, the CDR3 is TGTGCCAGCAGCCTGGACAGATCCTACGAGCAGTACTTC.

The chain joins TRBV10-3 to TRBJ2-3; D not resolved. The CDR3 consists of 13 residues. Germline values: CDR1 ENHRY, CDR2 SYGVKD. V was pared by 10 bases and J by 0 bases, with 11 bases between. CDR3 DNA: TGTGCCACATCAGGCCTTAGCACAGATACGCAGTATTTT. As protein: CATSGLSTDTQYF.

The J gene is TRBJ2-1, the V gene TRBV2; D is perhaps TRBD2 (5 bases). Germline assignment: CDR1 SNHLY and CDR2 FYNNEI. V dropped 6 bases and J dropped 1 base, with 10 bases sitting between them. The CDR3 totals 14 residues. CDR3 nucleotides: TGTGCCAGCAGCCGGGGTGAGTCCTACAATGAGCAGTTCTTC. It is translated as CASSRGESYNEQFF. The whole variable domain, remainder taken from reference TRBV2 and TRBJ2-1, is EPEVTQTPSHQVTQMGQEVILRCVPISNHLYFYWYRQILGQKVEFLVSFYNNEISEKSEIFDDQFSVERPDGSNFTLKIRSTKLEDSAMYFCASSRGESYNEQFFGPGTRLTVL.

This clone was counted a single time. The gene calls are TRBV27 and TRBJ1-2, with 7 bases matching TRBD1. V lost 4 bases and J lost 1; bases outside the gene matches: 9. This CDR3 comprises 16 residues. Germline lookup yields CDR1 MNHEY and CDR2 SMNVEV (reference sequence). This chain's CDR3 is CASSSASRQGNYGYTF. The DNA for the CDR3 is TGTGCCAGCAGTTCAGCCTCCAGACAGGGTAACTATGGCTACACCTTC.

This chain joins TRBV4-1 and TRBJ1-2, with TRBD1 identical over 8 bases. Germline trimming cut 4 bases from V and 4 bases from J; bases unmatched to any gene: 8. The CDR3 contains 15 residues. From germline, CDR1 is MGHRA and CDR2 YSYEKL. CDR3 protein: CASSPTPQGGYGYTF. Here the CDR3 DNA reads TGCGCCAGCAGCCCTACCCCACAGGGGGGCTATGGCTACACCTTC.

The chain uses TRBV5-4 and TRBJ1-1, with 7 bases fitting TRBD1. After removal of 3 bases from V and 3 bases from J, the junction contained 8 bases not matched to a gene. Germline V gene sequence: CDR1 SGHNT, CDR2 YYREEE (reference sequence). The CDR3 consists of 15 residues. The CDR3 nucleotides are TGTGCCAGCAGCTCCCCGACAGGGTTCTACACTGAAGCTTTCTTT. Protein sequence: CASSSPTGFYTEAFF.

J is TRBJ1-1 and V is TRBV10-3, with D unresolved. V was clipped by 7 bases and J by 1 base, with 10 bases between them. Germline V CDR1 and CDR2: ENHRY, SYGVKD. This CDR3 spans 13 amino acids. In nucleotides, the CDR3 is TGTGCCATCAACCTGGGCGCGAACACTGAAGCTTTCTTT. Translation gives CAINLGANTEAFF.

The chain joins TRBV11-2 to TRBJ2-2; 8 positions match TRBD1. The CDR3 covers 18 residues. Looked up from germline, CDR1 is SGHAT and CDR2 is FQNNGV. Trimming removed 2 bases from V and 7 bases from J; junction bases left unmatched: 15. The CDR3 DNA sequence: TGTGCCAGCAGCTTACACCCATGGGATCAGGGGGCGGGCGGGGAGCTGTTTTTT. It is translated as CASSLHPWDQGAGGELFF.

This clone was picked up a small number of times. CDR3 sequence: CATSDFIDGYTF. Here the CDR3 DNA reads TGTGCCACCAGTGACTTTATCGATGGCTACACCTTC. V usage is TRBV24-1 and J usage is TRBJ1-2; D not certain. From germline, CDR1 is KGHDR and CDR2 SFDVKD. V gave up 4 bases and J gave up 6 bases, with 8 bases separating them. CDR3 length equals 12 residues.

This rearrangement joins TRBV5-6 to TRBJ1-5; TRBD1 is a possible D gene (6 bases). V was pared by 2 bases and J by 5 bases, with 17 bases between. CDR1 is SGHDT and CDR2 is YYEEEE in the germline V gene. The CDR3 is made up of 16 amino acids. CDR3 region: CASSFLGRGIDQPQHF. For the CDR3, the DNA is TGTGCCAGCAGCTTTCTAGGTAGGGGGATAGATCAGCCCCAGCATTTT.

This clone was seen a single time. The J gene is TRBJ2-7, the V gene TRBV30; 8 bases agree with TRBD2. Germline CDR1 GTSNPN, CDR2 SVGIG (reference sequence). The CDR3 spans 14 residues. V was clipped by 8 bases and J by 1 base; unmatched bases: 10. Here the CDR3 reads CAASLTSGSYEQYF. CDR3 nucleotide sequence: TGTGCCGCCTCACTAACTAGCGGATCCTACGAGCAGTACTTC.

CDR3 protein: CASSPDRGNGYTF. In nucleotides, the CDR3 is TGTGCCAGCAGCCCGGACAGGGGGAATGGCTACACCTTC. This rearrangement joins TRBV11-1 to TRBJ1-2; 10 nucleotides align to TRBD1. This CDR3 comprises 13 residues. The V and J ends lost 5 bases and 6 bases, in that order; junction bases with no gene match: 3. Germline loops: CDR1 SGHAT, CDR2 FQDESV (reference sequence).

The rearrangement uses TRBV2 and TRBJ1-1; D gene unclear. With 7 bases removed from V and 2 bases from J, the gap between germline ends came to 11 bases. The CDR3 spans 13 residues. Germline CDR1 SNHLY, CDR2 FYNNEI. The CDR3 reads CASKSEANTEAFF. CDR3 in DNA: TGTGCCAGCAAAAGTGAGGCAAACACTGAAGCTTTCTTT.

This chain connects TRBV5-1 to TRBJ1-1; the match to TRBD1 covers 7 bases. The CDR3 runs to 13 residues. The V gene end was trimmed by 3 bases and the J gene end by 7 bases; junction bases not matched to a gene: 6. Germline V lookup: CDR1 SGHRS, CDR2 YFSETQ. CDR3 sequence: CASSSLRQGEAFF. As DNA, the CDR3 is TGCGCCAGCAGCTCCCTAAGACAGGGTGAAGCTTTCTTT.